The present TCR beta chain was sequenced within a study of shared clonotypes between healthy human individuals. Details on this clone: Antigen specificity is unknown.

Some clones are missing from TCRdb's copy, which holds only in-frame ones; the method was immunoSEQ multiplex PCR. Here the sample spans 750,000 to 1,000,000 clones, more than 85% being singletons. The study's findings and limits: Sharing across a few donors was seen in 4.5% to 6.5% of naive CD4 clonotypes.

V was trimmed by 3 bases and J by 3 bases, leaving 14 bases between them. The germline gives CDR1 MNHNY, CDR2 SVGAGI (reference sequence). This CDR3 spans 15 amino acids. Naive CD8 cells comprised CD45RO-negative, CCR7-positively selected cells, excluding terminally differentiated effector memory CD45RA+ cells. Each donor was a Caucasian adult residing in Nashville, Tennessee. Sequencing was done on a sample of naive CD8+ T cells sorted from blood. The TCR comes from a young man in good health. The chain combines TRBV6-6 with TRBJ1-2, with no clear D. For the CDR3, the DNA is TGTGCCAGCAGTTATTCCCCAGCGCCCCACTATGGCTACACCTTC. This gives the protein CASSYSPAPHYGYTF.